This TCR beta chain comes out of a study of identical twins. MiXCR, applied by TCRdb to the 5' RACE reads, yields one record per CDR3 protein. This repertoire shows 150,000 or so distinct CDR3 sequences, 3% to 4.5% found once; its top ten account for 8.1%. Study-wide results and caveats: Abundant cord blood beta clonotypes carried fewer insertions; memory repertoires showed none. Weaker excess twin sharing was observed in beta out-of-frame sequences. Invariant MAIT and iNKT cells could partly confound zero-insertion analyses.

To note about this clonotype: Its antigen is unidentified.

Looked up from germline, CDR1 is SGHTA and CDR2 is FQGNSA. The V and J ends lost 2 bases and 7 bases respectively, with 8 bases between them. This CDR3 is 12 amino acids long. This receptor was obtained from a man between 18 and 29 years old in good health. The chain joins TRBV7-2 to TRBJ1-1; D gene unclear. Sequencing used memory T cells sorted from blood. CDR3 sequence: CASSLLAYEAFF. The CDR3 coding sequence is TGTGCCAGCAGCTTACTCGCTTATGAAGCTTTCTTT.